Presented here are 9 T cell receptor beta chains from one specimen sequenced in a study of T cells expressing NK-cell markers. Each CDR3 protein gets one entry in TCRdb, which reprocessed the 5' RACE reads and gives no DNA. The specimen's table records under 2,500 distinct CDR3 sequences. Sequencing used blood T cells: a sorted CD56 or NKG2C T cell subset, CD4+ or CD8+ T cells, or bulk PBMC T cells (not recorded which). The receptor source for this set is a woman in her late teens or twenties in good health.

V is TRBV10-2 and J is TRBJ2-1. Germline CDR1 is WSHSY and CDR2 is SAAADI. The CDR3 is made up of 13 amino acids. CDR3 protein: CASSESTSVEQFF.

V usage is TRBV6-2 or TRBV6-3 and J usage is TRBJ2-1; TCRdb lists TRBD2, though no DNA is available to test this call. The CDR3 is 15 amino acids. Germline lookup yields CDR1 MNHEY and CDR2 SVGEGT. CDR3 loop: CASSNAREGGNEQFF.

By frequency, this clonotype registers medium-sized. This chain joins TRBV21-1 and TRBJ1-6; lacking DNA, the TRBD1 call made by TCRdb goes unchecked. TRBV21-1 is given as a pseudogene. The CDR3 has 14 residues. The CDR3 sequence: CASSKNRQGSPLHF.

The chain couples TRBV6-1 to TRBJ2-5; as DNA is missing, the TRBD2 call by TCRdb cannot be tested. Germline values: CDR1 MNHNS, CDR2 SASEGT. This CDR3 contains 15 residues. The CDR3 loop reads CASSELAGGQETQYF.

This clonotype ranks as medium-sized in terms of frequency. The chain is built from TRBV14 and TRBJ2-5. The CDR3 extends over 14 amino acids. CDR1 is SGHDN, CDR2 FVKESK, per germline. The CDR3 protein is CASSQVAFQETQYF.

This chain links TRBV20-1 with TRBJ2-7; no DNA is available, so the TRBD2 call from TCRdb remains unchecked. Germline CDR1 reads DFQATT; CDR2 reads SNEGSKA (reference sequence). The CDR3 has 12 amino acids. CDR3 sequence: CSASQREHEQYF.

According to its frequency, this clonotype is medium-sized. The V call is TRBV20-1, the J call TRBJ2-7; TCRdb lists TRBD1, though no DNA is available to test this call. In germline, CDR1 is DFQATT, CDR2 SNEGSKA (reference sequence). The CDR3 consists of 14 residues. CDR3 protein: CSARPTGVYYEQYF.

The V and J genes are TRBV6-2 or TRBV6-3 and TRBJ2-3. CDR3 length: 13 amino acids. Per the germline V gene, CDR1 is MNHEY and CDR2 is SVGEGT. CDR3: CASSYDVTDTQYF.

V usage is TRBV15 and J usage is TRBJ1-4; TCRdb designates TRBD1, a call that cannot be tested without DNA. The CDR3 loop spans 16 amino acids. The germline gives CDR1 LNHNV, CDR2 YYDKDF (reference sequence). The CDR3 protein is CATSRVVEQVGEKLFF.